This entry concerns a single TCR beta chain. The source of the sample is a study of blood T cell repertoires in COVID-19. This study enrolled people aged roughly 18 to 89 from about two dozen US geographic areas. Participants reported their clinical history, and cohort assignment relied on those reports. This CDR3 spans 13 amino acids. Trimming pared 3 bases from V and 2 bases from J, leaving 5 bases between. Germline V gives CDR1 SGHTA, CDR2 FQGNSA. In the study's own analysis: Reference gene primer amplification yielded estimated nucleated cell counts. Profiling relied on immunoSEQ multiplex PCR, and the TCRdb table lists in-frame clones only, not all of them. V and J calls and clone size are copied from that table; D and trimming were computed from the DNA. The table has approximately 210,000 clones, 82% seen once.

The specimen was PBMCs or T cells enriched from blood (not recorded which). The origin of this receptor is a man aged 40-49 years who had recovered from COVID-19. This chain connects TRBV7-2 to TRBJ1-5; D gene unclear. The CDR3 DNA reads as TGTGCCAGCAGCTTCGGGGGCAATCAGCCCCAGCATTTT. This gives the protein CASSFGGNQPQHF.